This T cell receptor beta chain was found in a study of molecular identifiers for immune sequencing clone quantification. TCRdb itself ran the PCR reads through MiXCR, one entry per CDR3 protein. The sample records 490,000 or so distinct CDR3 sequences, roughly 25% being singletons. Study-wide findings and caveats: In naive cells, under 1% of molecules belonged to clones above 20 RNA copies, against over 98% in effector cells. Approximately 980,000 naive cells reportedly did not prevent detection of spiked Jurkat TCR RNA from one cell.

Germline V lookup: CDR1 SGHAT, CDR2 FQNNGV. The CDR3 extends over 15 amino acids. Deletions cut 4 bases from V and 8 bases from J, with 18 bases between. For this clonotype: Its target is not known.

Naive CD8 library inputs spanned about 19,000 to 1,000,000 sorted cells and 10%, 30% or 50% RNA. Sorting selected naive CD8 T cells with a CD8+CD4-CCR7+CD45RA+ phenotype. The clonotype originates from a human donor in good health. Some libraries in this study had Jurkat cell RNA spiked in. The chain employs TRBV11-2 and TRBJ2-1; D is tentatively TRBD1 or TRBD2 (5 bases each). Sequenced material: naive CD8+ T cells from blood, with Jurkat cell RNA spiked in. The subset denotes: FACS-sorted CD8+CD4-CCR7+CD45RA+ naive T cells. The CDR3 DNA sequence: TGTGCCAGCAGCTCAACGGAGGACGGGGCGGATGAGCAGTTCTTC. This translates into CASSSTEDGADEQFF.